The source of this TCR beta chain is a study of blood T cells in healthy people across ages (dated by TCRdb to the mid-2010s). The study in broad terms: In model experiments, template switching captured roughly one uniquely barcoded TCR beta cDNA molecule for every two T cells. For two donors (one aged 18 to 29 and one aged 80 or older), the study analyzed two additional independent replicas of 1 million unique cDNA reads from the same blood draw. Age-related changes in TCR beta repertoire diversity were measured in the study by deep sequencing normalized with unique cDNA molecular identifiers. Donors of different ages were randomly distributed across sequencing lanes to avoid experimental bias. The donors were divided into four age groups: young (average about 16 years), middle-aged (almost 40), aged (approximately 59) and long-lived (roughly 82).

Libraries were constructed by 5' RACE. Sequencing relied on an Illumina HiSeq 2500. A second 7 to 11 cycle PCR used a sample-barcoded 5' primer and a J-beta primer mix. Each TCR beta cDNA molecule received a unique molecular identifier from a template-switch 5' adaptor carrying 12 random nucleotides. At least 3 million CDR3-containing paired-end reads were obtained from each sample. First-strand cDNA was synthesized from all RNA with the Mint cDNA synthesis kit, primed by a TRBC-specific oligonucleotide. After uracil-DNA glycosylase treatment, a first 18-cycle PCR used universal primers M1SS and BC2_uni_R on all cDNA. As for the authors' bioinformatics: Each sample was normalized by randomly selecting 1 million high-quality reads, each carrying a distinct molecular identifier. Instead of being binned into consensus sequences, reads that shared molecular identifiers were thrown out. CDR3 identification, clonotype clustering and error correction used MiTCR with a Q25 quality threshold and the strictest error-elimination algorithm. A nonparametric unseen species model with Euler transformation was used to estimate a lower bound on total TCR beta diversity. The public sequencing data were trimmed at Q25 with fastp and processed into clonotypes with MiXCR by TCRdb, which kept only in-frame beta chains. Each entry is one CDR3 protein sequence, shown with its most common DNA and genes. The V and J calls follow TCRdb's processing rather than the paper's. The sample table records around 1,700,000 distinct CDR3 sequences; approximately 28% of these occur just once. 6.5% to 8.5% of the sample is taken by the ten largest.

This clonotype was seen at least ten times. No cognate antigen has been identified for it. Per-base qualities were not stored, and no clone one base away is much larger. The germline V and J ends show losses of 2 bases and 7 bases respectively, and no gene match explains 5 bases of the junction. The CDR3 numbers 14 residues from cysteine through phenylalanine. The read is trimmed to its CDR3 DNA, 42 bases read in frame from base 1. In the germline V gene, CDR1 corresponds to SGHTA and CDR2 to FQGNSA. Overall study outcomes, separate from this receptor: Total diversity estimates from one million sequenced T cells were considered lower bounds and underestimates. Because donor CMV infection status was unknown, age-related changes in expanded clonotypes were potentially confounded. Compared with the aged group, more naive CD4+ T cells, fewer expanded clones and increased TCR diversity were shown by the long-lived group, suggesting age selection. Observed TCR beta diversity per million T cells fell roughly linearly with age, and a significant reduction was already apparent by age around 39. Bulk unsorted PBMC profiling prevented conclusive comparison of naive and antigen-experienced compartments. Observed TCR beta diversity correlated strongly with the percentage of naive T cells measured by flow cytometry.

Donors were around 37 systemically healthy Caucasian individuals from Russia aged roughly 6 to 90 years. Roughly 9.5 milliliters of peripheral blood were drawn from each donor into EDTA-treated Vacutainer tubes. Ficoll-Paque density-gradient centrifugation was used to isolate PBMCs, with at least 6.5 million per sample. Total RNA, at least 6 micrograms per sample, was extracted from PBMCs with Trizol reagent. Naive CD45RAhigh/CD27high T cell percentages were measured by flow cytometry on a PBMC aliquot from every donor. The TCR was taken from a woman in her thirties in good health. Sequencing used blood. Rearrangement joined TRBV7-2 to TRBJ2-4; the junction holds 7 bases that match TRBD1. The DNA reads as follows: TGTGCCAGCAGCTTAAACAGGGGATTGAACATTCAGTACTTC. Translated, it reads CASSLNRGLNIQYF.